The TCR beta chain under discussion was sequenced for a study of shared T cell receptors in the human thymus. Only in-frame clones appear in the TCRdb table, and some are missing; sequencing was by immunoSEQ multiplex PCR. The sample carries about 380,000 clones, approximately 95% recorded once. The clonotype was recovered from a human donor. The sequenced sample was thymocytes.

CDR3 coding DNA: TGTGCCAGCAGCCCGAATAGCGGGAGGCCAGATACGCAGTATTTT. Translation: CASSPNSGRPDTQYF. V gene TRBV5-5 combines with J gene TRBJ2-3, with TRBD2 matching 10 bases. CDR1 is SGHKS and CDR2 is YYEKEE in the germline V gene (reference sequence). Trimming at V came to 4 bases and at J to 4 bases, leaving 6 bases not matched to a gene. The CDR3 extends over 15 amino acids.